This TCR beta chain was retrieved from a study of tumor-infiltrating lymphocytes in primary liver carcinoma. Overall study context: In every tissue type, samples returned a similar yield of roughly 3.65 to 7.5 million productive TCRbeta reads.

A constant-region primer primed TCR beta cDNA synthesis from about 490 ng of total RNA. Slightly modified ARM-PCR served as the procedure for the TCR beta libraries. These libraries came from three rounds of nested multiplex PCR. Both of the initial two PCR rounds ran for around 10 cycles and employed TRBV1-TRBV30 forward primers alongside a C-beta reverse primer. TCRdb redid the calling of the multiplex PCR reads with MiXCR, one entry per CDR3 protein. The repertoire holds about 320,000 distinct CDR3 sequences, 65% seen once, with roughly 8.6% in the top ten. Study results and caveats: There was no comparison of CD4+ and CD8+ repertoires, as samples were bulk unsorted.

The CDR3 has 12 amino acids. V lost 0 bases, J lost 9 bases, and 12 bases lay in between. Looked up from germline, CDR1 is SQVTM and CDR2 is ANQGSEA. This clonotype was seen only a few times. Its cognate antigen is unknown. RNA isolated from unsorted whole blood supplied the blood RNA, with germline DNA also extracted. A sample of around 4 milliliters of peripheral blood was taken before surgery. This chain links TRBV29-1 with TRBJ2-7, with D uncertain. Material for sequencing was peripheral blood. This receptor was identified in a man aged 40-50 years with primary liver carcinoma and hepatitis B virus infection. CDR3 sequence: CSVEEGPSGQYF. CDR3 nucleotide sequence: TGCAGCGTTGAAGAAGGGCCGTCCGGGCAGTACTTC.